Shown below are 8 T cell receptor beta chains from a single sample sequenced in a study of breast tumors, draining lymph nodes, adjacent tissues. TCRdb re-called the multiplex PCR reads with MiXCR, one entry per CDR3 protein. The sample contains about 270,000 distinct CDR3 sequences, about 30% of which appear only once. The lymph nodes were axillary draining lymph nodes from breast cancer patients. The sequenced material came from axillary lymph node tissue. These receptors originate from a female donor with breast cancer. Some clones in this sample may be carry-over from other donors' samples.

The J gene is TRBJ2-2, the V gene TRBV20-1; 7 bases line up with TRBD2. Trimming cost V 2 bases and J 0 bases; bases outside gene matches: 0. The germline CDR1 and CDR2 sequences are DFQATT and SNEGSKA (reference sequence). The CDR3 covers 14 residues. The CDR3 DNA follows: TGCAGTGCTAGACTAGCGGCGAACACCGGGGAGCTGTTTTTT. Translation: CSARLAANTGELFF.

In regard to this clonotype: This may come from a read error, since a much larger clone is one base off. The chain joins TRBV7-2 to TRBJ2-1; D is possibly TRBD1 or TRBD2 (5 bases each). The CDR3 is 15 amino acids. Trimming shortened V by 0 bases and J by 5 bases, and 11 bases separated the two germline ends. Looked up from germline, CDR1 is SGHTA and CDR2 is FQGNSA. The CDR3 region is CASSLAGVSHNEQFF. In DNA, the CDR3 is TGTGCCAGCAGCTTAGCGGGGGTTTCCCACAATGAGCAGTTCTTC.

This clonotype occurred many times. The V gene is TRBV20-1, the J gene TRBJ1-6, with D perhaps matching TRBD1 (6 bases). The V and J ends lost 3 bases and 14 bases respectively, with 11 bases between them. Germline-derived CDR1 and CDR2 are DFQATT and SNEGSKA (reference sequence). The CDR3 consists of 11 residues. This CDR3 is CSARLAGALHF. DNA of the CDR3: TGCAGTGCTAGGCTCGCAGGGGCCCTCCACTTT.

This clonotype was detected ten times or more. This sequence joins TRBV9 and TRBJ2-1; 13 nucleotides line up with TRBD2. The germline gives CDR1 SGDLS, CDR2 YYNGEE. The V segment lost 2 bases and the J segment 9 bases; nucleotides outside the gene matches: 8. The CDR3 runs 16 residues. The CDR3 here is CASSVGTSGKLGEQFF. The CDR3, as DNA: TGTGCCAGCAGCGTGGGGACTAGCGGGAAGTTAGGTGAGCAGTTCTTC. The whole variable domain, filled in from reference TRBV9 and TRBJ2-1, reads DSGVTQTPKHLITATGQRVTLRCSPRSGDLSVYWYQQSLDQGLQFLIQYYNGEERAKGNILERFSAQQFPDLHSELNLSSLELGDSALYFCASSVGTSGKLGEQFFGPGTRLTVL.

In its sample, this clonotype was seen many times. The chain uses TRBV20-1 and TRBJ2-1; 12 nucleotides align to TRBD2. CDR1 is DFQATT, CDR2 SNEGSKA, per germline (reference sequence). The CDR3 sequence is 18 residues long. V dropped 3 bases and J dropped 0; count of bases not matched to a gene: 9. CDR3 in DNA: TGCAGTGCTAGTCATCTAGCGGGAGGGCAAGGCTCCTACAATGAGCAGTTCTTC. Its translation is CSASHLAGGQGSYNEQFF.

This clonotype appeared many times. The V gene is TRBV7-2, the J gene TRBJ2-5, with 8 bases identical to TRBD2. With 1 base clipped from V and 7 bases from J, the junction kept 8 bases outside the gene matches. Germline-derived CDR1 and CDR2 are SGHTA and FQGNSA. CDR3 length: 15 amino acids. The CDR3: CASSLDISGTRTQYF. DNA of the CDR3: TGTGCCAGCAGCTTAGATATTAGCGGGACGAGGACCCAGTACTTC.

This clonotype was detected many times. CDR3 sequence (DNA): TGTGCCAGCAGCCAAGATTCTAGCGGGAGGGCCTTGAATGAGCAGTTCTTC. This codes for CASSQDSSGRALNEQFF. The chain is built from TRBV14 and TRBJ2-1, with 12 nucleotides matching TRBD2. Trimming cost V 0 bases and J 7 bases; bases outside gene matches: 7. The CDR3 runs 17 residues. CDR1 SGHDN and CDR2 FVKESK come from the germline V gene.

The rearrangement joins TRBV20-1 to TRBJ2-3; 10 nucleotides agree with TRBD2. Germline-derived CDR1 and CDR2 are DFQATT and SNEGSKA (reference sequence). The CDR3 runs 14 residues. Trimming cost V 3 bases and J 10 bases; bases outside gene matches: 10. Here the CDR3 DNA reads TGCAGTGCTAGCAGCTCTAGCGGGAGCGGGGCGCAGTATTTT. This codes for CSASSSSGSGAQYF.